One and the same sample provided the 7 T cell receptor beta chains below, sequenced in a study of identical twins. Each CDR3 protein gets one entry after TCRdb re-called the 5' RACE reads with MiXCR. The data show some 560,000 distinct CDR3 sequences, roughly 9.5% seen once. A further study also used this sample, focusing on yellow fever vaccine responses in identical twins.

The sequencing input was PBMCs. The receptors come from a woman aged 18-29 years in good health.

This clonotype was detected a few times. V is TRBV9 and J is TRBJ2-3, with D perhaps matching TRBD2 (5 bases). Trimming removed 0 bases at V and 6 bases at J, with 11 bases between. Germline loops: CDR1 SGDLS, CDR2 YYNGEE. This CDR3 contains 14 residues. CDR3 sequence (DNA): TGTGCCAGCAGCGTAGAGGCCCGCGGGGATACGCAGTATTTT. Protein sequence: CASSVEARGDTQYF.

This clonotype has ten or more counts. The rearrangement links TRBV7-9 to TRBJ2-3; D remains unclear. Germline V gives CDR1 SEHNR, CDR2 FQNEAQ (reference sequence). V gave up 5 bases and J gave up 6 bases, with 9 bases separating them. This CDR3 comprises 12 residues. The CDR3 nucleotides read TGTGCCAGCAGCCTACGCCTGGATACGCAGTATTTT. This translates into CASSLRLDTQYF. Drawing the rest from reference TRBV7-9 and TRBJ2-3, the complete variable domain is DTGVSQNPRHKITKRGQNVTFRCDPISEHNRLYWYRQTLGQGPEFLTYFQNEAQLEKSRLLSDRFSAERPKGSFSTLEIQRTEQGDSAMYLCASSLRLDTQYFGPGTRLTVL.

This clonotype was detected only a few times. The chain employs TRBV28 and TRBJ2-3; the D gene is possibly TRBD1 (6 bases). The CDR3 has 16 amino acids. Germline CDR1 and CDR2: MDHEN and SYDVKM. Trimming removed 3 bases from V and 2 bases from J, with 15 bases in between. The CDR3 coding sequence is TGTGCCAGCAGTTTGTTTGAGGACAGTGCCACAGATACGCAGTATTTT. Protein product: CASSLFEDSATDTQYF.

The rearrangement joins TRBV20-1 to TRBJ2-1, with 7 bases matching TRBD1. CDR1 and CDR2 from the germline V gene are DFQATT and SNEGSKA (reference sequence). The trim removed 0 bases at V and 2 bases at J, leaving 7 bases unmatched. This CDR3 has 16 residues. The chain's CDR3 is CSARDIYRGTYNEQFF. Here the CDR3 DNA reads TGCAGTGCTAGAGATATTTACAGGGGCACCTACAATGAGCAGTTCTTC.

This clonotype was counted once. The chain couples TRBV13 to TRBJ2-3; 7 bases agree with TRBD1. The trim removed 1 base at V and 3 bases at J, leaving 4 bases unmatched. Germline V gene sequence: CDR1 PRHDT, CDR2 FYEKMQ (reference sequence). The CDR3 extends over 15 amino acids. The CDR3: CASSLATGETDTQYF. Here the CDR3 DNA reads TGTGCCAGCAGCTTAGCCACAGGGGAGACAGATACGCAGTATTTT.

A few counts support this clonotype. This chain joins TRBV14 and TRBJ2-1, with D tentatively TRBD1 (6 bases). The germline gives CDR1 SGHDN, CDR2 FVKESK. This CDR3 contains 12 residues. V lost 1 base and J 13 bases, leaving 11 bases between the germline ends. The CDR3 DNA sequence: TGTGCCAGCAGCCAAGTAACAGGGAACCAGTTCTTC. Encoded protein: CASSQVTGNQFF.

In its sample, this clonotype was seen many times. This chain joins TRBV4-3 and TRBJ2-2, with D possibly being TRBD2 (5 bases). The CDR3 extends over 14 amino acids. Germline V lookup: CDR1 LGHNA, CDR2 YSLEER. Trimming took 1 base from V and 6 from J, leaving 9 bases between them. The DNA for the CDR3 is TGCGCCAGCAGCCAAGTCGGGGTTGCCGGGGAGCTGTTTTTT. This sequence encodes CASSQVGVAGELFF.